The sequence of this T cell receptor (beta chain) was determined in a study of patients and donors after allogeneic stem cell transplantation (dated by TCRdb to about 2020). Library method: RT-PCR. TCRdb shows the sequencer as NextSeq 550. The public sequencing data were trimmed at Q25 with fastp and processed into clonotypes with MiXCR by TCRdb, which kept only in-frame beta chains. Each CDR3 protein appears once, grouped with its most common genes and DNA. Present in this sample are more than 850,000 distinct CDR3 sequences, roughly 18% of which were seen just once. The ten largest clones add up to 6% of the sample. The germline V gene (reference sequence) sets CDR1 to SEHNR and CDR2 to FQNEAQ. V and J are truncated by 4 bases and 1 base respectively, leaving an intervening sequence of 19 bases. Measured from the cysteine to the phenylalanine, the CDR3 is 17 residues long. Solely the CDR3 DNA is kept, with 51 bases framed from the first base.

Regarding this clonotype: The target of this receptor is not known. Base qualities are not recorded, but no much larger clone differs from it by a single base.

The sequence derives from a human donor who was either an allogeneic HSCT recipient or a stem cell or donor lymphocyte infusion donor (not recorded which). It is not recorded whose cells these are; they may come from a transplant donor. Sequenced: blood, either unsorted or a sorted T cell fraction (not recorded which). The rearranged chain carries TRBV7-9 and TRBJ2-5; the best D guess is TRBD2, with 5 bases matching. The nucleotide sequence is TGTGCCAGCAGCTCAAGAGGGCCCAGTCGTCTCCAAGAGACCCAGTACTTC. Its protein is CASSSRGPSRLQETQYF.